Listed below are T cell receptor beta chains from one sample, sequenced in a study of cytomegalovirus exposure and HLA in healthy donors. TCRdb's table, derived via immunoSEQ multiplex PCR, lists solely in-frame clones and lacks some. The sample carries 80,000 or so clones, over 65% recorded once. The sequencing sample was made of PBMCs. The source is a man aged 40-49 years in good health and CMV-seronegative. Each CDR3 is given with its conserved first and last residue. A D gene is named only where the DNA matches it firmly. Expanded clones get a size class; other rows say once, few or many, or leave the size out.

CDR3nt: TGTGCCAGCCACAGTCTACCTCGCAATCAGCCCCAGCATTTT; CDR3aa: CASHSLPRNQPQHF; abundance: .; j_gene: TRBJ1-5; v_gene: TRBV28; d_gene: .
CDR3nt: TGTGCCAGCAATTATATACAGGGAACCTATGGCTACACCTTC; CDR3aa: CASNYIQGTYGYTF; abundance: few; j_gene: TRBJ1-2; v_gene: TRBV2; d_gene: .
CDR3nt: TGTGCCAGCAGCTTAACGTTGGGGGCTAGCGGGAGGGGAGATACGCAGTATTTT; CDR3aa: CASSLTLGASGRGDTQYF; abundance: .; j_gene: TRBJ2-3; v_gene: TRBV7-3; d_gene: TRBD2
CDR3nt: TGTGCCAGCAGTATTACAGGGGCCGCCTTAGGTGGCTACACCTTC; CDR3aa: CASSITGAALGGYTF; abundance: once; j_gene: TRBJ1-2; v_gene: TRBV28; d_gene: TRBD1
CDR3nt: TGTGCCACCAGCAGAGATCCGGGACAGACGAACTATGGCTACACCTTC; CDR3aa: CATSRDPGQTNYGYTF; abundance: .; j_gene: TRBJ1-2; v_gene: TRBV15; d_gene: TRBD1
CDR3nt: TGTGCCAGCAGGAGACAGGCGGCTTATGGCTACACCTTC; CDR3aa: CASRRQAAYGYTF; abundance: .; j_gene: TRBJ1-2; v_gene: TRBV27; d_gene: .
CDR3nt: TGCGCCAGCAGCCAAGGGACTAGCGGGCCCACAGATACGCAGTATTTT; CDR3aa: CASSQGTSGPTDTQYF; abundance: .; j_gene: TRBJ2-3; v_gene: TRBV4-1; d_gene: TRBD2
CDR3nt: TGTGCCAGCAGCTTGACCGACAGGTGGGATCACACCGGGGAGCTGTTTTTT; CDR3aa: CASSLTDRWDHTGELFF; abundance: once; j_gene: TRBJ2-2; v_gene: TRBV7-9; d_gene: .
CDR3nt: TGCGCCAGCAGATTAGGGACTCCCTCCTACAATGAGCAGTTCTTC; CDR3aa: CASRLGTPSYNEQFF; abundance: .; j_gene: TRBJ2-1; v_gene: TRBV5-1; d_gene: .
CDR3nt: TGTGCCAGCAGCCGACTCCCGCTGAACACTGAAGCTTTCTTT; CDR3aa: CASSRLPLNTEAFF; abundance: .; j_gene: TRBJ1-1; v_gene: TRBV5-8; d_gene: .
CDR3nt: TGTGCCAGCAGCTTAGCAGGAGGGATCGGCGAGCAGTACTTC; CDR3aa: CASSLAGGIGEQYF; abundance: .; j_gene: TRBJ2-7; v_gene: TRBV7-3; d_gene: .
CDR3nt: TGTGCCAGCAGCTTGTGGCTCCTAGCGGGAGGAAATGAGCAGTTCTTC; CDR3aa: CASSLWLLAGGNEQFF; abundance: .; j_gene: TRBJ2-1; v_gene: TRBV5-6; d_gene: TRBD2
CDR3nt: TGCAGTGAACTAGCCCCCAGCAAAGCTTTCTTT; CDR3aa: CSELAPSKAFF; abundance: .; j_gene: TRBJ1-1; v_gene: TRBV20-1; d_gene: .
CDR3nt: TGTGCCAGCAGCCCGGAGCTGGTTAAGCAGTACTTC; CDR3aa: CASSPELVKQYF; abundance: once; j_gene: TRBJ2-5; v_gene: TRBV7-2; d_gene: .
CDR3nt: TGTGCCAGCAGTTTAATAGTGACTTTTCCCCCGAGCTCCTACAATGAGCAGTTCTTC; CDR3aa: CASSLIVTFPPSSYNEQFF; abundance: .; j_gene: TRBJ2-1; v_gene: TRBV28; d_gene: .
CDR3nt: TGCGCCAGCAGTGACGGGATTCCCCCGGAGACCCAGTACTTC; CDR3aa: CASSDGIPPETQYF; abundance: .; j_gene: TRBJ2-5; v_gene: TRBV10-2; d_gene: .
CDR3nt: TGTGCCAGCAGCACCGCAGGGGGAACCCTAGAGACCCAGTACTTC; CDR3aa: CASSTAGGTLETQYF; abundance: .; j_gene: TRBJ2-5; v_gene: TRBV9; d_gene: TRBD1
CDR3nt: TGTGCCAGCTTGGGACAGAACTATGGCTACACCTTC; CDR3aa: CASLGQNYGYTF; abundance: .; j_gene: TRBJ1-2; v_gene: TRBV28; d_gene: TRBD1
CDR3nt: TGTGCCAGCAGCGGGGGGACTAGCGGGAGGGCAAATGAGCAGTTCTTC; CDR3aa: CASSGGTSGRANEQFF; abundance: .; j_gene: TRBJ2-1; v_gene: TRBV9; d_gene: TRBD2
CDR3nt: TGTGCCAGCAGCTTAGCTGTTGGCGAGCAGTTCTTC; CDR3aa: CASSLAVGEQFF; abundance: few; j_gene: TRBJ2-1; v_gene: TRBV7-9; d_gene: .
CDR3nt: TGTGCCAGCAGCGGGCTGACAGGTTCCGTTGGCTACACCTTC; CDR3aa: CASSGLTGSVGYTF; abundance: .; j_gene: TRBJ1-2; v_gene: TRBV5-6; d_gene: .
CDR3nt: TGTGCCAGCAGCCTTACACGGGACTATGGCTACACCTTC; CDR3aa: CASSLTRDYGYTF; abundance: .; j_gene: TRBJ1-2; v_gene: TRBV16; d_gene: .
CDR3nt: TGTGCCAGCAGCTTCCCTAGCGGGATGGGCTACAATGAGCAGTTCTTC; CDR3aa: CASSFPSGMGYNEQFF; abundance: .; j_gene: TRBJ2-1; v_gene: TRBV7-2; d_gene: TRBD2
CDR3nt: TGTGCCAGCAGTTATATCCTAGCGCCTCCCAATGAGCAGTTCTTC; CDR3aa: CASSYILAPPNEQFF; abundance: .; j_gene: TRBJ2-1; v_gene: TRBV6-5; d_gene: .
CDR3nt: TGTGCCAGCAGTTCGGACAGGGGGCCGTACTATGGCTACACCTTC; CDR3aa: CASSSDRGPYYGYTF; abundance: .; j_gene: TRBJ1-2; v_gene: TRBV5-4; d_gene: TRBD1
CDR3nt: TGTGCCAGCAGCTTAGATCTCAGGCGTCCCTACGAGCAGTACTTC; CDR3aa: CASSLDLRRPYEQYF; abundance: .; j_gene: TRBJ2-7; v_gene: TRBV11-2; d_gene: .
CDR3nt: TGTGCCAGCAGCCTCCGGGACAGGGGATCTAATGAAAAACTGTTTTTT; CDR3aa: CASSLRDRGSNEKLFF; abundance: .; j_gene: TRBJ1-4; v_gene: TRBV7-2; d_gene: TRBD1